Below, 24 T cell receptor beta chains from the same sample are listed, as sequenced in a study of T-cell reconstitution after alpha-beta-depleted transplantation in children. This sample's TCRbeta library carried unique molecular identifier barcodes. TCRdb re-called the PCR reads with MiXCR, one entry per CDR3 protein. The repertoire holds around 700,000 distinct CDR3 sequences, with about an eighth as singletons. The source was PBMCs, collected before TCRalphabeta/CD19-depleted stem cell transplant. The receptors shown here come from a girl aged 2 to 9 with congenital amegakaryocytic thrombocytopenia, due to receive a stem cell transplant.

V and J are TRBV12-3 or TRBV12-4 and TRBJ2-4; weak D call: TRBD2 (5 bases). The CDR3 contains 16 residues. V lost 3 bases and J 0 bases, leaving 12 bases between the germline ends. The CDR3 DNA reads TGTGCCAGCAGTTTGAGGTTTGGACTAGCCAAAAACATTCAGTACTTC. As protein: CASSLRFGLAKNIQYF.

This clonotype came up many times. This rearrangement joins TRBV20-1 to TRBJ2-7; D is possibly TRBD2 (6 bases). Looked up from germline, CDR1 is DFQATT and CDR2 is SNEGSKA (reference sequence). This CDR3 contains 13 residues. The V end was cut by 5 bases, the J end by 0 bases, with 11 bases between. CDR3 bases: TGCAGTGCTTCAAGCGGGCTCTCCTACGAGCAGTACTTC. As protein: CSASSGLSYEQYF.

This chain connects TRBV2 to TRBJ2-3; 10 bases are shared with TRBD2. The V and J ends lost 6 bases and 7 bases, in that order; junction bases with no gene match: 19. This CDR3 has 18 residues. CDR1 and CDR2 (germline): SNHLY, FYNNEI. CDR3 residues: CASRHTSGEREGFHTQYF. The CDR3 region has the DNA TGTGCCAGCAGACACACCTCCGGAGAGCGGGAGGGATTTCATACGCAGTATTTT.

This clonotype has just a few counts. For the CDR3, the DNA is TGTGCCAGCAGTCATCCGGGCCGAGACTACGAGCAGTACTTC. It encodes CASSHPGRDYEQYF. V gene TRBV12-3 or TRBV12-4 combines with J gene TRBJ2-7, with D hard to call. V lost 5 bases and J lost 3, with 14 bases in between. The CDR3 length is 14 residues.

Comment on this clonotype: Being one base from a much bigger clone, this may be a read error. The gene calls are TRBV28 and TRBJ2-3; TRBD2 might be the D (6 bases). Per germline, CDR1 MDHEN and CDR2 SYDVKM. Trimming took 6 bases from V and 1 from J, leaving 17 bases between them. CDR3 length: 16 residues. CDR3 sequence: CASRPREEGRTDTQYF. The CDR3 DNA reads TGTGCCAGCAGGCCCAGAGAGGAGGGGCGCACAGATACGCAGTATTTT.

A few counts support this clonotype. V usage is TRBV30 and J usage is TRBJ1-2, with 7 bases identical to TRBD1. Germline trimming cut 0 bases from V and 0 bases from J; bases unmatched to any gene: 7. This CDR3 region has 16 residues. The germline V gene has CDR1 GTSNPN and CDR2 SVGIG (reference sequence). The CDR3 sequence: CAWSVKGAGTNYGYTF. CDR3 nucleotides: TGTGCCTGGAGTGTAAAGGGGGCAGGAACTAACTATGGCTACACCTTC.

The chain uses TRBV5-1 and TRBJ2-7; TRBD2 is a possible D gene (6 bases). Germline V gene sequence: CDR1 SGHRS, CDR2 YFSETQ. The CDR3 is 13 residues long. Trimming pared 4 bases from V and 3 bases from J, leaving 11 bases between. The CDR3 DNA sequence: TGCGCCAGCAGCCGGAATAGCGGCTACGAGCAGTACTTC. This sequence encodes CASSRNSGYEQYF. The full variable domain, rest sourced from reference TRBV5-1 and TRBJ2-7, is KAGVTQTPRYLIKTRGQQVTLSCSPISGHRSVSWYQQTPGQGLQFLFEYFSETQRNKGNFPGRFSGRQFSNSRSEMNVSTLELGDSALYLCASSRNSGYEQYFGPGTRLTVT.

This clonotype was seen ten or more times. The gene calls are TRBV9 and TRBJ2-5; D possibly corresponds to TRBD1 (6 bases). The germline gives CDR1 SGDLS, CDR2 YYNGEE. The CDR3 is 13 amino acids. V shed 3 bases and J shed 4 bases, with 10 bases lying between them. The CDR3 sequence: CASSARGGETQYF. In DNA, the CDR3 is TGTGCCAGCAGCGCCAGGGGTGGAGAGACCCAGTACTTC.

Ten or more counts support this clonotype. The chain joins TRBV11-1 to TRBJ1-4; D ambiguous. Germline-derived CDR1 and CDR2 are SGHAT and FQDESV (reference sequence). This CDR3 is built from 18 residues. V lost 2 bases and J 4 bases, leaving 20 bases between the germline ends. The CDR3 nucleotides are TGTGCCAGCAGCTTATTCGGAGAGTCGGGAGGTCGTAATGAAAAACTGTTTTTT. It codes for CASSLFGESGGRNEKLFF.

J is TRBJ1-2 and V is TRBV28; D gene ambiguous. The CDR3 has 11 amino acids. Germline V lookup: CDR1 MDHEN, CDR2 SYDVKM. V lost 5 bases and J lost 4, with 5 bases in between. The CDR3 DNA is TGTGCCAGCAGTAAAATCTATGGCTACACCTTC. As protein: CASSKIYGYTF.

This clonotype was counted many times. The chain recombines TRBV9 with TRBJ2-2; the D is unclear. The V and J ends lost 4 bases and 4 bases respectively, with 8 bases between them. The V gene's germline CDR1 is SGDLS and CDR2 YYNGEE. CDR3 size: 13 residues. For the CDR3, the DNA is TGTGCCAGCAGCACGTCCCCCACCGGGGAGCTGTTTTTT. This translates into CASSTSPTGELFF.

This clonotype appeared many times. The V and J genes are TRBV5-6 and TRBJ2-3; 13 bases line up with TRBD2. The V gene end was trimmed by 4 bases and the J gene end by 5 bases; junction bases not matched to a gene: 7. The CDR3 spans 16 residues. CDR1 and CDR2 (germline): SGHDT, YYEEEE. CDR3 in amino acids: CASSRGRLAGGDTQYF. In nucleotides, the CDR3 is TGTGCCAGCAGCCGGGGTCGACTAGCGGGAGGAGATACGCAGTATTTT.

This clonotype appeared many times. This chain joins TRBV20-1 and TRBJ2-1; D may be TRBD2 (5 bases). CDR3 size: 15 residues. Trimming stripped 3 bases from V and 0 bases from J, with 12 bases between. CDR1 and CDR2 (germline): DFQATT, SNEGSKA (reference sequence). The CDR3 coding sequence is TGCAGTGCTAGGGGCGGGCCCAGCTCCTACAATGAGCAGTTCTTC. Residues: CSARGGPSSYNEQFF.

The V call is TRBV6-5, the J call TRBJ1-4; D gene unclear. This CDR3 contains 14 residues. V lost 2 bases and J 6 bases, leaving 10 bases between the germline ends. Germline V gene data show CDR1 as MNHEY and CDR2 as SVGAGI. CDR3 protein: CASSYRRADEKLFF. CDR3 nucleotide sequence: TGTGCCAGCAGTTACAGGAGGGCCGATGAAAAACTGTTTTTT.

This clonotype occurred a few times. The CDR3 sequence is CASSWPGDPYGYTF. The CDR3 coding sequence is TGTGCCAGCAGTTGGCCAGGGGATCCCTATGGCTACACCTTC. The V gene is TRBV28, the J gene TRBJ1-2, with a tentative D call TRBD1 (6 bases). Trimming pared 4 bases from V and 4 bases from J, leaving 13 bases between. Germline V gives CDR1 MDHEN, CDR2 SYDVKM. CDR3 length equals 14 residues.

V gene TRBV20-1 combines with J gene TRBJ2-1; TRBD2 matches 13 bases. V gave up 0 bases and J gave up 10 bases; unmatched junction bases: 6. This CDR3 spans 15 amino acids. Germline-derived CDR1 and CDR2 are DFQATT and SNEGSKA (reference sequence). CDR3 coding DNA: TGCAGTGCTAGAGAGGATACTAGCGGGAGGGCCGAGCAGTTCTTC. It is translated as CSAREDTSGRAEQFF.

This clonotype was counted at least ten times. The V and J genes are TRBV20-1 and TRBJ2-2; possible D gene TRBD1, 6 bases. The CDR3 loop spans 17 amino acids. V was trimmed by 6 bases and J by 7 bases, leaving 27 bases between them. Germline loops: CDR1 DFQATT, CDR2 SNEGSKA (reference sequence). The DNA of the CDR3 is TGCAGTGCGGAGTCTTGGGAGATGACAGGAGGTATCGGGGAGCTGTTTTTT. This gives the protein CSAESWEMTGGIGELFF.

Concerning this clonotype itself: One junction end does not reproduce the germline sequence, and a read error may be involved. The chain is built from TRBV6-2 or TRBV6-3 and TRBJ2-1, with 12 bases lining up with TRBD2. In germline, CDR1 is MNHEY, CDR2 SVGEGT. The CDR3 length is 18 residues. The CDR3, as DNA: TGTGCCAGCAGTTACTCGACTGGACTAGCGGGACCCTACAATGAGCTGTTCTTC. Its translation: CASSYSTGLAGPYNELFF.

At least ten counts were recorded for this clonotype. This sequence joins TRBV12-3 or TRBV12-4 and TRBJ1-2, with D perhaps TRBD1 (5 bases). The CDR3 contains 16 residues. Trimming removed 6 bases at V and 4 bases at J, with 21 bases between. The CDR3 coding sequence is TGTGCCAGCAGACGATCGGAGGGGCCGGCTTCCTATGGCTACACCTTC. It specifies CASRRSEGPASYGYTF.

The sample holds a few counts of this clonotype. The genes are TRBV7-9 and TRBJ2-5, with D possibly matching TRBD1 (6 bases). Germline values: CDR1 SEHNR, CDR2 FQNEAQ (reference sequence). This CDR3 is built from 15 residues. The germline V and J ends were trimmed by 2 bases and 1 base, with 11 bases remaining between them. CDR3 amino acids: CASSLIGGLQETQYF. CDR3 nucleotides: TGTGCCAGCAGCTTAATAGGGGGTCTCCAAGAGACCCAGTACTTC.

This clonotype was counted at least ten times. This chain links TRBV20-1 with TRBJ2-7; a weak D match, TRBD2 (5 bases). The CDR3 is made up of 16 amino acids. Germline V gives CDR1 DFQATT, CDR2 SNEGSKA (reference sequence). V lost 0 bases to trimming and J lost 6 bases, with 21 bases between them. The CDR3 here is CSARDVSQRFRGEQYF. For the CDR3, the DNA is TGCAGTGCTAGAGATGTCTCCCAGCGTTTCCGGGGCGAGCAGTACTTC.

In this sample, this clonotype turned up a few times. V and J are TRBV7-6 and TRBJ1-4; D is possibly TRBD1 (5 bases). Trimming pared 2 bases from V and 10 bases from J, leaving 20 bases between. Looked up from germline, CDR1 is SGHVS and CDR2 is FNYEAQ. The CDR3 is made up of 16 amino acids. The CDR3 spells CASSLTNRRADGKLFF. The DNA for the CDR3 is TGTGCCAGCAGCTTAACGAACAGGAGAGCTGATGGAAAACTGTTTTTT.

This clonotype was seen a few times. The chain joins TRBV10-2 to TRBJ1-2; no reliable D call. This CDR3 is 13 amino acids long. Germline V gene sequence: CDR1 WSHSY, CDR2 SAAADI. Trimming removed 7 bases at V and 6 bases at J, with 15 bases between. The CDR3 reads CASTPGDGDGYTF. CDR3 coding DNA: TGCGCCAGCACCCCTGGTGACGGGGATGGCTACACCTTC.

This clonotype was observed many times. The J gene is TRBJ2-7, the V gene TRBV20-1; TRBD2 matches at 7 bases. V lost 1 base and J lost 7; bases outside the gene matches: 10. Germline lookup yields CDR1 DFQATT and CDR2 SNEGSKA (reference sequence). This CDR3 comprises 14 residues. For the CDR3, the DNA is TGCAGTGCTAGAGCAGCGGGGCTTCAAAGGGAGCAGTACTTC. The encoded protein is CSARAAGLQREQYF.